The present entry profiles one TCR beta chain with its context. The antigen remains undetermined. The PCR contained 60 Vbeta and 13 Jbeta primers. Data came from immunoSEQ multiplex PCR; TCRdb stores just in-frame clones and leaves some out. This sample yields about 110,000 clones, of which under 85% are seen a single time; roughly 3.9% belongs to the top ten. This sample is part of a study of cytomegalovirus exposure and HLA in healthy donors. Study-wide results and caveats: The study put some 160 TCR beta chains on its list as cytomegalovirus-associated.

This CDR3 contains 16 residues. Germline values: CDR1 SGHRS, CDR2 YFSETQ. With V trimmed by 0 bases and J by 0 bases, 1 base remained unmatched. This TCR was sampled from a male donor in good health and CMV-seronegative. Sequencing input: PBMCs. V usage is TRBV5-1 and J usage is TRBJ2-1, with TRBD2 matching 9 bases. CDR3 sequence reads: CASSLVSGSSYNEQFF. DNA for the CDR3: TGCGCCAGCAGCTTGGTTAGCGGGAGCTCCTACAATGAGCAGTTCTTC. Combining the CDR3 with reference TRBV5-1 and TRBJ2-1 gives the whole variable domain KAGVTQTPRYLIKTRGQQVTLSCSPISGHRSVSWYQQTPGQGLQFLFEYFSETQRNKGNFPGRFSGRQFSNSRSEMNVSTLELGDSALYLCASSLVSGSSYNEQFFGPGTRLTVL.